These 2 T cell receptor beta chains came from one sample sequenced in a study of blood T cell repertoires in COVID-19. Generated by immunoSEQ multiplex PCR, the TCRdb table keeps only in-frame clones and is missing some. This table holds 250,000 to 350,000 clones, 86% found once. Source material: peripheral blood. These receptors were obtained from a woman aged 25 to 45 with active or convalescent COVID-19.

This sequence joins TRBV5-1 and TRBJ1-2; D is perhaps TRBD1 (6 bases). CDR1 is SGHRS and CDR2 is YFSETQ in the germline V gene. CDR3 length: 13 residues. V lost 2 bases and J 5 bases, leaving 10 bases between the germline ends. CDR3 DNA sequence: TGCGCCAGCAGCTTTGGGAGGGGGTATGGCTACACCTTC. It translates to CASSFGRGYGYTF.

The rearrangement links TRBV28 to TRBJ1-4, with no clear D. Germline values: CDR1 MDHEN, CDR2 SYDVKM. The CDR3 has 15 residues. V dropped 6 bases and J dropped 8 bases, with 19 bases sitting between them. This CDR3 is CASRMVGRVSEKLFF. The CDR3 coding sequence is TGTGCCAGCAGAATGGTCGGTCGGGTGTCGGAAAAACTGTTTTTT.